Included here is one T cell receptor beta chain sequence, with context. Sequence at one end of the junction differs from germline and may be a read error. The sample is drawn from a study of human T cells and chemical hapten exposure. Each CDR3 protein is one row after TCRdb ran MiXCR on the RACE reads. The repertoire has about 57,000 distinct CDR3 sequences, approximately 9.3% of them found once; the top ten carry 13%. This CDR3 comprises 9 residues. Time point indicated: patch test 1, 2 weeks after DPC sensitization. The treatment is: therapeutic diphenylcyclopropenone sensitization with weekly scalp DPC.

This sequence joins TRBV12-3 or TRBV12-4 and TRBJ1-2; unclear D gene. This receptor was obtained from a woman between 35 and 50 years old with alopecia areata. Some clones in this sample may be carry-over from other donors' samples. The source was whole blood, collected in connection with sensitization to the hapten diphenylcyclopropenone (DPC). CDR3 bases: TGTGCCAGCAGTTTAGGGACTCCCTTC. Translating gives CASSLGTPF.